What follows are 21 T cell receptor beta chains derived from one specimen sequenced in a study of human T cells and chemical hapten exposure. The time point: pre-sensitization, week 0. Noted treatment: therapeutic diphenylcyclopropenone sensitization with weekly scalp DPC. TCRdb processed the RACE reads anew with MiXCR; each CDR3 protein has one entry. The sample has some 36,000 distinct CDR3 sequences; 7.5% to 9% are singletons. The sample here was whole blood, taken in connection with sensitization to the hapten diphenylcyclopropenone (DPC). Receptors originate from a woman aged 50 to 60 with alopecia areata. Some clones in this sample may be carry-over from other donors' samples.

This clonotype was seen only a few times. The CDR3 is CASSDVNRGTEAFF. The CDR3 nucleotides are TGTGCCAGCAGTGATGTTAACAGGGGGACTGAAGCTTTCTTT. The chain links TRBV25-1 to TRBJ1-1, with 8 bases that match TRBD1. Losses at the gene ends were 3 bases for V and 5 bases for J; bases not matched to a gene: 5. CDR1 is MGHDK and CDR2 is SYGVNS in the germline V gene. The CDR3 spans 14 residues. The entire variable domain, with the rest obtained from reference TRBV25-1 and TRBJ1-1, is as follows: EADIYQTPRYLVIGTGKKITLECSQTMGHDKMYWYQQDPGMELHLIHYSYGVNSTEKGDLSSESTVSRIRTEHFPLTLESARPSHTSQYLCASSDVNRGTEAFFGQGTRLTVV.

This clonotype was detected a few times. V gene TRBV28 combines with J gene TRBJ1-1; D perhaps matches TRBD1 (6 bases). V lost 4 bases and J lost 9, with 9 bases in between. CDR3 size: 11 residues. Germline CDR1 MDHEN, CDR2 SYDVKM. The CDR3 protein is CASSSTGQAFF. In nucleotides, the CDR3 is TGTGCCAGCAGTTCAACAGGGCAAGCTTTCTTT.

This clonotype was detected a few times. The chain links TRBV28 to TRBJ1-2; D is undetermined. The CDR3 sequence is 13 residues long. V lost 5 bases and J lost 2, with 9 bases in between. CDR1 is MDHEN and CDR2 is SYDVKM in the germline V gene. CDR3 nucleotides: TGTGCCAGCAGTCCCCGGCCGAACTATGGCTACACCTTC. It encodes CASSPRPNYGYTF.

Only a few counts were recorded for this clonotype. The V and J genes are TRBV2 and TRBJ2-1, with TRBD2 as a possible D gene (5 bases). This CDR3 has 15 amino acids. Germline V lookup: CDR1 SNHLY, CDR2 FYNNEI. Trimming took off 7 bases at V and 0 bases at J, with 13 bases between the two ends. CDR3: CASIEGDPSYNEQFF. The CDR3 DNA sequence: TGTGCCAGCATTGAGGGAGACCCCTCCTACAATGAGCAGTTCTTC. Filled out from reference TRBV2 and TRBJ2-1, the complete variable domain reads EPEVTQTPSHQVTQMGQEVILRCVPISNHLYFYWYRQILGQKVEFLVSFYNNEISEKSEIFDDQFSVERPDGSNFTLKIRSTKLEDSAMYFCASIEGDPSYNEQFFGPGTRLTVL.

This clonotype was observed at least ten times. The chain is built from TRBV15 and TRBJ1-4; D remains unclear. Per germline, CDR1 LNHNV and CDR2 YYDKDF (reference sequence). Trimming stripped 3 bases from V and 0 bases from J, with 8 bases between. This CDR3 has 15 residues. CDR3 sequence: CATSRLVATNEKLFF. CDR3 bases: TGTGCCACCAGCAGGCTAGTCGCAACTAATGAAAAACTGTTTTTT.

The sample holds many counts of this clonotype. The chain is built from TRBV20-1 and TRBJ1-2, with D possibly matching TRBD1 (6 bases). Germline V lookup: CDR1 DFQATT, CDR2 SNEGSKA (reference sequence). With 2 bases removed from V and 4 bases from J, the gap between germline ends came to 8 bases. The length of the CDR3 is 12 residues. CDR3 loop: CSARQGLYGYTF. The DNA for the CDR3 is TGCAGTGCTAGACAGGGGCTCTATGGCTACACCTTC.

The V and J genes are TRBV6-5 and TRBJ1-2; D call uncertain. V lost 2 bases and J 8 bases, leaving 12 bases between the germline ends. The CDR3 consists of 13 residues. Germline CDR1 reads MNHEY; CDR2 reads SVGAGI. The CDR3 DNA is TGTGCCAGCAGTTACAAAAGGGCCTACGGCTACACCTTC. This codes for CASSYKRAYGYTF.

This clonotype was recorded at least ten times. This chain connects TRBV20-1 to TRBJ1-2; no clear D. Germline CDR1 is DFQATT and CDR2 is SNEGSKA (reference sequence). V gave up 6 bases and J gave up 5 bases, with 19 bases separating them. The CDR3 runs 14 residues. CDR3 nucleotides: TGCAGTGCCCCCCGGTCCGGCCTTAGATATGGCTACACCTTC. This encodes CSAPRSGLRYGYTF.

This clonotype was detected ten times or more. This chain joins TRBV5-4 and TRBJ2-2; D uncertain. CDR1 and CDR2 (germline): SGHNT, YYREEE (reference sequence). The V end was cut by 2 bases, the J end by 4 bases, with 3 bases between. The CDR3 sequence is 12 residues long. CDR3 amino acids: CASSFTTGELFF. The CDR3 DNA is TGTGCCAGCAGCTTTACCACCGGGGAGCTGTTTTTT.

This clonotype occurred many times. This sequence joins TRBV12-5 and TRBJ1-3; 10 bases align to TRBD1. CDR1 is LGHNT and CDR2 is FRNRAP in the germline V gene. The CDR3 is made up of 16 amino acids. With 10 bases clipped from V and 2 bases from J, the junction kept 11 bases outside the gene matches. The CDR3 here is CATNPPGTGAGNTIYF. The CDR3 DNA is TGTGCTACCAATCCCCCCGGGACAGGGGCTGGAAACACCATATATTTT.

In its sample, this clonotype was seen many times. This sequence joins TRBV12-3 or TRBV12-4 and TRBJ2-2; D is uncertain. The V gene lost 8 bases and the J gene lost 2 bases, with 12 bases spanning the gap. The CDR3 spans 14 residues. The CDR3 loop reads CASGTRANTGELFF. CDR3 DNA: TGTGCCAGCGGTACCCGGGCCAACACCGGGGAGCTGTTTTTT.

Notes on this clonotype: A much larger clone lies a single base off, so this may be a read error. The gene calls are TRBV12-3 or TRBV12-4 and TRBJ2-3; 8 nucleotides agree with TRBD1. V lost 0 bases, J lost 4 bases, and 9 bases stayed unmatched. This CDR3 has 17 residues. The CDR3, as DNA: TGTGCCAGCAGTTTAGCTAGGACAGGGCCGGGACCAGATACGCAGTATTTT. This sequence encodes CASSLARTGPGPDTQYF.

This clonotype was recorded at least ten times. The CDR3 protein is CASSRSPSGTYNEQFF. The CDR3 nucleotides read TGTGCCAGCAGCCGAAGCCCTAGCGGGACCTACAATGAGCAGTTCTTC. This chain links TRBV3-1 with TRBJ2-1; 9 bases match TRBD2. The germline CDR1 and CDR2 sequences are LGHDT and YNNKEL (reference sequence). The CDR3 covers 16 residues. V trimming: 4 bases; J trimming: 2 bases; junction bases outside the gene matches: 6.

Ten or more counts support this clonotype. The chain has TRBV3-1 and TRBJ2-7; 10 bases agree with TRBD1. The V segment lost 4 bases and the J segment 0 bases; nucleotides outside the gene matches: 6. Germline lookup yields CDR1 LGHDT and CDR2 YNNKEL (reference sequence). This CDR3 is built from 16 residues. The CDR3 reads CASSPSRDRGSYEQYF. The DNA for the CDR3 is TGTGCCAGCAGCCCTAGCCGGGACAGGGGCTCCTACGAGCAGTACTTC.

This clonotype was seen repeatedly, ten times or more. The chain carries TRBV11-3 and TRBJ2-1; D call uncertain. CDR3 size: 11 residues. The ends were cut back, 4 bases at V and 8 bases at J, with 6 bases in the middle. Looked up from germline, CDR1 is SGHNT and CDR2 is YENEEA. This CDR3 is CASSSSDEQFF. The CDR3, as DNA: TGTGCCAGCAGCTCCTCGGATGAGCAGTTCTTC.

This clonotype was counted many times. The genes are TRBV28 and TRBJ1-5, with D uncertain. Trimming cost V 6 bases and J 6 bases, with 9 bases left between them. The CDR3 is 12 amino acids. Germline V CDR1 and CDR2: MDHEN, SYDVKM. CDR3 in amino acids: CASSPVLQPQHF. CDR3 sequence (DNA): TGTGCCAGCAGCCCGGTCCTTCAGCCCCAGCATTTT.

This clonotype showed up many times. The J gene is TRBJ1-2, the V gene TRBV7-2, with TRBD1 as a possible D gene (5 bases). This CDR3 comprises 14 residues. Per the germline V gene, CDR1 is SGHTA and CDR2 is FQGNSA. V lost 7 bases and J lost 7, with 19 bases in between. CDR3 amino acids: CASNPGDPRGGYTF. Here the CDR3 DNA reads TGTGCCAGCAACCCCGGGGACCCTAGGGGTGGCTACACCTTC.

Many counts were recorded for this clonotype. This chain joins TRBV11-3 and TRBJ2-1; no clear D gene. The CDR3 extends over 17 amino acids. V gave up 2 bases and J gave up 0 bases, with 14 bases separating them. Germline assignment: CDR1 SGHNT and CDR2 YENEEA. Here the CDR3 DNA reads TGTGCCAGCAGCTTATACGGAAGAAGGGTCTCCTACAATGAGCAGTTCTTC. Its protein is CASSLYGRRVSYNEQFF. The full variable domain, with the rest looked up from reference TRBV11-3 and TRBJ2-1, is EAGVVQSPRYKIIEKKQPVAFWCNPISGHNTLYWYLQNLGQGPELLIRYENEEAVDDSQLPKDRFSAERLKGVDSTLKIQPAELGDSAVYLCASSLYGRRVSYNEQFFGPGTRLTVL.

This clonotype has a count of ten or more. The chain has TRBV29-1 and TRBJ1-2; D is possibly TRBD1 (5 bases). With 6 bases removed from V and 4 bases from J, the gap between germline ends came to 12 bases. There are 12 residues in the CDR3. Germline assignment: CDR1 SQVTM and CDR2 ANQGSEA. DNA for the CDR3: TGCAGCGTCGGAGGGGACGCCTATGGCTACACCTTC. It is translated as CSVGGDAYGYTF.

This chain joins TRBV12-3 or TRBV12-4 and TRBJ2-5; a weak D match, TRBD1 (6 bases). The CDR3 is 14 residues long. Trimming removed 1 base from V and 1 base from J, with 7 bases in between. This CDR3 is CASSLVGAQETQYF. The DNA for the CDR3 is TGTGCCAGCAGTTTAGTGGGGGCCCAAGAGACCCAGTACTTC.

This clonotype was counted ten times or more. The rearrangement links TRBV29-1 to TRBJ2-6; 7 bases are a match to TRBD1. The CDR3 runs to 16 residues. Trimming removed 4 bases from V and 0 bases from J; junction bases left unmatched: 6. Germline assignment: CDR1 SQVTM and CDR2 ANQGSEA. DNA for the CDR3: TGCAGCGTTGTCGACAGGGTGAGCTCTGGGGCCAACGTCCTGACTTTC. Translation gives CSVVDRVSSGANVLTF.